The clone carrying this T cell receptor (beta chain) has only a few counts. J was trimmed by 6 bases and V by 1 base; bases with no gene match: 8. Germline V gene lookup returns CDR1 SGHTA and CDR2 FQGNSA. The CDR3 covers 16 residues. This sample is drawn from a study of blood T cells in healthy people across ages. With a J-beta primer mix and a sample-barcoded 5' primer, a second PCR ran roughly 6 to 11 cycles. TCRdb independently ran MiXCR on the 5' RACE reads; one entry per CDR3 protein. The sample gives 1.5 million to 2 million distinct CDR3 sequences, about 30% of which show up once; more than 6% is in the top ten.

The material sequenced was blood. The J gene is TRBJ2-7, the V gene TRBV7-2; TRBD1 aligns across 11 bases. This clonotype was sampled from a woman younger than 45 in good health. In DNA form, the CDR3 reads TGTGCCAGCAGCTTAGGGAGAAGGGACAGGGGGTCCGAGCAGTACTTC. Protein: CASSLGRRDRGSEQYF.